These 28 T cell receptor beta chains were all obtained from the same sample, sequenced in a study of regulatory T cells in long-lasting Graves disease (dated by TCRdb to about 2021). Libraries were made using multiplex PCR. Reads for this sample came from an Illumina HiSeq 4000. iRepertoire HTBI primers and Arm-PCR amplification of CDR3 regions were used to construct TCR beta libraries. TCRdb took the public reads, trimmed them with fastp at Q25, ran MiXCR for clone calling and kept in-frame beta chains. Identical CDR3 protein sequences are pooled into one entry, listed with their most common genes and DNA. The sample includes around 460,000 distinct CDR3 sequences, with around a fifth observed a single time. The top ten clones comprise 6.5% to 9% of the sample. This sample's time point label indicates: persistent/refractory GD, antithyroid drugs over 5 years with positive TRAb. For both TCR sequencing and RNA sequencing, RNA was extracted from PBMCs in TRIzol.

The specimen comprised peripheral blood mononuclear cells (PBMCs), sampled when the disease was refractory, from a patient treated with antithyroid drugs. These receptors were taken from a female donor with Graves disease.

The V call is TRBV30, the J call TRBJ1-1, with a tentative D call TRBD1 (5 bases). The germline CDR1 and CDR2 sequences are GTSNPN and SVGIG (reference sequence). The CDR3 extends over 10 amino acids. The CDR3 sequence: CVRGDTEAFF. The CDR3 nucleotides are TGTGTCCGGGGGGACACTGAAGCTTTCTTT.

This clonotype has a handful of counts. The genes are TRBV7-2 and TRBJ2-5, with D maybe TRBD2 (6 bases). CDR1 is SGHTA and CDR2 is FQGNSA in the germline V gene. V gave up 5 bases and J gave up 5 bases, with 15 bases separating them. The CDR3 covers 14 residues. Here the CDR3 DNA reads TGTGCCAGCAGCCGCGTAGCGGTGGCGGAGACCCAGTACTTC. It translates to CASSRVAVAETQYF.

The chain employs TRBV18 and TRBJ1-4; a weak D match, TRBD1 (5 bases). The CDR3 length is 14 residues. The V gene lost 3 bases and the J gene lost 7 bases, with 12 bases spanning the gap. CDR1 and CDR2 (germline): KGHSH, LQKENI. The CDR3 region is CASSPASRGEKLFF. CDR3 coding DNA: TGTGCCAGCTCACCGGCCAGTAGGGGTGAAAAACTGTTTTTT.

This clonotype was found a few times. The chain joins TRBV20-1 to TRBJ1-1; D might be TRBD1 (5 bases). The V gene lost 0 bases and the J gene lost 0 bases, with 8 bases spanning the gap. In germline, CDR1 is DFQATT, CDR2 SNEGSKA (reference sequence). This CDR3 has 14 amino acids. The CDR3 sequence: CSARDQGMNTEAFF. CDR3 in DNA: TGCAGTGCTAGAGATCAGGGAATGAACACTGAAGCTTTCTTT.

The CDR3, as DNA: TGTGCCAGCAGCCAAGATGGGGAGGTCCCTCAAGAGACCCAGTACTTC. It translates to CASSQDGEVPQETQYF. The chain has TRBV3-1 and TRBJ2-5; the D gene is possibly TRBD2 (6 bases). V gave up 0 bases and J gave up 2 bases, with 13 bases separating them. Germline assignment: CDR1 LGHDT and CDR2 YNNKEL (reference sequence). CDR3 length: 16 amino acids.

The gene calls are TRBV6-5 and TRBJ1-4; 9 bases agree with TRBD1. There are 19 residues in the CDR3. The germline gives CDR1 MNHEY, CDR2 SVGAGI. Trimming at V came to 2 bases and at J to 5 bases, leaving 15 bases not matched to a gene. DNA for the CDR3: TGTGCCAGCAGTTACAAACCGTGGGGACAGGGCGCCCGAAATGAAAAACTGTTTTTT. Protein: CASSYKPWGQGARNEKLFF.

This clonotype has at least ten counts. The rearrangement joins TRBV28 to TRBJ2-5; TRBD1 might be the D (6 bases). The CDR3 spans 14 residues. Germline V gene lookup returns CDR1 MDHEN and CDR2 SYDVKM. Trimming took off 10 bases at V and 1 base at J, with 16 bases between the two ends. The CDR3 coding sequence is TGTGCCACCTCTACAGGGAACCTCCAAGAGACCCAGTACTTC. Encoded protein: CATSTGNLQETQYF.

This chain connects TRBV14 to TRBJ2-7; D tentatively fits TRBD1 or TRBD2 (5 bases each). The CDR3 is made up of 15 amino acids. The V gene's germline CDR1 is SGHDN and CDR2 FVKESK. Trimming left V 0 bases short and J 3 bases short, with 12 bases between. The CDR3 loop is CASSQEGREFYEQYF. In nucleotides, the CDR3 is TGTGCCAGCAGCCAAGAGGGCAGGGAGTTCTACGAGCAGTACTTC.

Of note for this clonotype: A read error is possible here, since a much larger clone lies one base away. The chain combines TRBV11-2 with TRBJ1-1; 7 bases are a match to TRBD1. The CDR3 extends over 13 amino acids. Trimming took 4 bases from V and 4 from J; bases not matched to a gene: 3. Germline CDR1 reads SGHAT; CDR2 reads FQNNGV. The CDR3 reads CASSSDRVTEAFF. DNA of the CDR3: TGTGCCAGCAGCTCAGACAGGGTCACTGAAGCTTTCTTT.

The chain is built from TRBV30 and TRBJ2-5, with 7 nucleotides matching TRBD1. The CDR3 totals 13 residues. Germline V lookup: CDR1 GTSNPN, CDR2 SVGIG (reference sequence). Trimming cost V 3 bases and J 4 bases; bases outside gene matches: 5. The CDR3 loop reads CAWSRQGLETQYF. The CDR3 coding sequence is TGTGCCTGGAGCCGACAGGGATTAGAGACCCAGTACTTC.

This clonotype was observed a few times. This chain joins TRBV30 and TRBJ2-2; TRBD1 agrees at 7 bases. The CDR3 runs 16 residues. The J segment lost 8 bases and the V segment lost 5 bases, leaving 17 bases of the junction unmatched. The germline V gene encodes CDR1 GTSNPN and CDR2 SVGIG (reference sequence). The CDR3 region has the DNA TGTGCCTGGGGGAAAAAGGGAACAGGGGTTTCGGGGGAGCTGTTTTTT. Amino acid sequence: CAWGKKGTGVSGELFF.

This clonotype was detected many times. The gene calls are TRBV3-1 and TRBJ1-2; D is unresolved. V lost 0 bases, J lost 6 bases, and 8 bases lay in between. This CDR3 comprises 13 residues. Germline lookup yields CDR1 LGHDT and CDR2 YNNKEL (reference sequence). CDR3 sequence (DNA): TGTGCCAGCAGCCAAGATGAGGAGAATGGCTACACCTTC. Residues: CASSQDEENGYTF. The whole variable domain, filled in from reference TRBV3-1 and TRBJ1-2, reads DTAVSQTPKYLVTQMGNDKSIKCEQNLGHDTMYWYKQDSKKFLKIMFSYNNKELIINETVPNRFSPKSPDKAHLNLHINSLELGDSAVYFCASSQDEENGYTFGSGTRLTVV.

This clonotype was seen more than once but under ten times. This chain links TRBV3-1 with TRBJ1-6, with D uncertain. Germline V lookup: CDR1 LGHDT, CDR2 YNNKEL (reference sequence). CDR3 length equals 15 residues. Trimming took 4 bases from V and 9 from J, leaving 16 bases between them. CDR3 sequence reads: CASSPEGGVGSPLHF. CDR3 sequence (DNA): TGTGCCAGCAGCCCGGAGGGCGGGGTGGGTTCACCCCTCCACTTT.

This clonotype was counted at least ten times. The junction differs from germline at one of its ends, possibly a read error. The chain employs TRBV28 and TRBJ2-7; TRBD1 matches at 7 bases. The germline gives CDR1 MDHEN, CDR2 SYDVKM. The CDR3 loop spans 14 amino acids. Written as DNA, the CDR3 is TGTGCCAGCAGATTATCGACAGGGACCTACGAGCAGTACTTC. It yields the protein CASRLSTGTYEQYF.

This clonotype has just a few counts. A junction end diverges from the germline sequence, so it may reflect a read error. This chain links TRBV10-3 with TRBJ2-5; D unresolved. This CDR3 has 14 amino acids. Germline V gene data show CDR1 as ENHRY and CDR2 as SYGVKD. The CDR3, as DNA: TGTGCCATCAATGAGTCCGCCAGACAAGAGACCCAGTACTTC. It specifies CAINESARQETQYF.

This clonotype was recorded many times. This rearrangement joins TRBV4-1 to TRBJ1-5, with 7 positions matching TRBD1. The CDR3 has 15 residues. V shed 0 bases and J 15 bases; nucleotides not matched to a gene: 14. Germline V CDR1 and CDR2: MGHRA, YSYEKL. The CDR3 region has the DNA TGCGCCAGCAGCCAAGACCCCCTCGGAGACAGGGAGAGGCATTTT. This gives the protein CASSQDPLGDRERHF.

This clonotype was seen once. One junction end disagrees with the germline gene, perhaps due to a read error. The chain joins TRBV28 to TRBJ2-7, with 8 nucleotides matching TRBD1. CDR1 and CDR2 from the germline V gene are MDHEN and SYDVKM. This CDR3 spans 14 amino acids. The CDR3 bases are TGTGCCGGCAGGGGACAGGATAGCTCCTACGAGCAGTACTTC. Protein product: CAGRGQDSSYEQYF.

This clonotype was counted at least ten times. The gene calls are TRBV12-3 or TRBV12-4 and TRBJ2-6; D is uncertain. The V gene lost 3 bases and the J gene lost 2 bases, with 2 bases spanning the gap. The CDR3 runs 13 residues. CDR3: CASSFTGANVLTF. The CDR3 coding sequence is TGTGCCAGCAGTTTTACTGGGGCCAACGTCCTGACTTTC.

Details on this clonotype: The DNA is left out, because the CDR3 cannot be placed on it with certainty; the CDR3 is given as TCRdb lists it. The rearrangement joins TRBV20-1 to TRBJ2-7; whether TRBD1, the table's D call, matches the DNA was not checked. Including both end residues, the CDR3 is 16 amino acids long. CDR1 is DFQATT and CDR2 is SNEGSKA in the germline V gene (reference sequence). CDR3 sequence reads: CSARDRRAGAGYEQYF.

This clonotype appeared a few times. The chain joins TRBV14 to TRBJ1-2, with no clear D. CDR1 is SGHDN and CDR2 is FVKESK in the germline V gene. CDR3 length equals 13 residues. Trimming pared 1 base from V and 7 bases from J, leaving 10 bases between. CDR3 sequence: CASSQVGGSGYTF. In nucleotides, the CDR3 is TGTGCCAGCAGCCAAGTTGGAGGGAGTGGCTACACCTTC.

This clonotype was counted between two and nine times. The J gene is TRBJ1-1, the V gene TRBV18; D not certain. V lost 1 base, J lost 5 bases, and 8 bases lay in between. The germline V gene has CDR1 KGHSH and CDR2 LQKENI. The CDR3 loop spans 13 amino acids. The CDR3 bases are TGTGCCAGCTCACCACGGGGTAGGACTGAAGCTTTCTTT. The encoded protein is CASSPRGRTEAFF.

There are many counts of this clonotype. The chain has TRBV2 and TRBJ1-5; D gene uncertain. CDR1 is SNHLY, CDR2 FYNNEI, per germline. V was shortened by 6 bases and J by 3 bases, with 15 bases between the two germline ends. There are 15 residues in the CDR3. This chain's CDR3 is CASRGPWKVNQPQHF. The CDR3 region has the DNA TGTGCCAGCAGGGGTCCCTGGAAGGTCAATCAGCCCCAGCATTTT.

The CDR3: CASSLGTAARYEAFF. Here the CDR3 DNA reads TGCGCCAGCAGCTTGGGGACAGCGGCCCGATATGAAGCTTTCTTT. The V and J genes are TRBV5-1 and TRBJ1-1, with D tentatively TRBD1 (6 bases). The V gene lost 0 bases and the J gene lost 7 bases, with 16 bases spanning the gap. Germline-derived CDR1 and CDR2 are SGHRS and YFSETQ. CDR3 size: 15 residues. Together with reference TRBV5-1 and TRBJ1-1, the CDR3 gives the full variable domain: KAGVTQTPRYLIKTRGQQVTLSCSPISGHRSVSWYQQTPGQGLQFLFEYFSETQRNKGNFPGRFSGRQFSNSRSEMNVSTLELGDSALYLCASSLGTAARYEAFFGQGTRLTVV.

The rearrangement links TRBV20-1 to TRBJ2-1; no reliable D call. V was pared by 3 bases and J by 13 bases, with 13 bases between. This CDR3 has 11 amino acids. From germline, CDR1 is DFQATT and CDR2 SNEGSKA (reference sequence). The CDR3 DNA is TGCAGTGCTAGTCCTGGAGTGACCCAGTTCTTC. This encodes CSASPGVTQFF.

The sample holds many counts of this clonotype. The genes are TRBV25-1 and TRBJ1-2; maybe TRBD1 (6 bases). The CDR3 contains 15 residues. The V gene's germline CDR1 is MGHDK and CDR2 SYGVNS. V gave up 3 bases and J gave up 0 bases, with 11 bases separating them. The CDR3 region is CASSDVQGANYGYTF. The CDR3 coding sequence is TGTGCCAGCAGTGACGTACAGGGAGCTAACTATGGCTACACCTTC.

This chain connects TRBV29-1 to TRBJ2-7; TRBD2 aligns across 8 bases. After removal of 4 bases from V and 5 bases from J, the junction contained 7 bases not matched to a gene. Germline assignment: CDR1 SQVTM and CDR2 ANQGSEA. This CDR3 is built from 13 residues. In DNA, the CDR3 is TGCAGCGTTGTGGCCAGCGGGAGAAACGAGCAGTACTTC. This codes for CSVVASGRNEQYF.

This clonotype came up a few times. J is TRBJ2-2 and V is TRBV7-9; D is unresolved. Per the germline V gene, CDR1 is SEHNR and CDR2 is FQNEAQ (reference sequence). This CDR3 comprises 14 residues. Trimming stripped 2 bases from V and 7 bases from J, with 11 bases between. The chain's CDR3 is CASSLSNRNGELFF. The DNA for the CDR3 is TGTGCCAGCAGCTTAAGTAACAGAAACGGGGAGCTGTTTTTT.

On this clonotype: A single base separates this from a much larger clone, so it may be a read error. V usage is TRBV3-1 and J usage is TRBJ1-2; no definite D call. CDR1 is LGHDT and CDR2 is YNNKEL in the germline V gene (reference sequence). This CDR3 is 13 amino acids long. CDR3 DNA: TGTGCCAGCAGCCAAGATAAAGATTATGGCTACGCCTTC. Translation: CASSQDKDYGYAF.